What follows are 2 T cell receptor beta chains derived from one specimen sequenced in a study of cytomegalovirus exposure and HLA in healthy donors. PCR was performed using 60 Vbeta and 13 Jbeta primers. The table came from immunoSEQ multiplex PCR; TCRdb's copy has only in-frame clones and leaves some out. The table has some 150,000 clones, roughly 10% seen once. The specimen was PBMCs. Receptors originate from a man aged 45 to 65 in good health and CMV-seronegative.

This chain uses TRBV7-9 with TRBJ2-5, with 8 bases matching TRBD2. The last part of the DNA fits TRBJ2-7 better; the J call may be wrong. In germline, CDR1 is SEHNR, CDR2 FQNEAQ (reference sequence). The CDR3 length is 14 residues. The CDR3 DNA follows: TGTGCCAGCAGCCCCAGCGGGAGCGGCTACGAGCAGTACTTC. It codes for CASSPSGSGYEQYF.

This clone was recorded a few times. V gene TRBV19 combines with J gene TRBJ2-5; 9 bases line up with TRBD1. The CDR3 length is 14 residues. J gave up 5 bases and V 5 bases, and 6 bases lay outside the gene matches. Per the germline V gene, CDR1 is LNHDA and CDR2 is SQIVND (reference sequence). CDR3 sequence reads: CASSVTGGGETQYF. Here the CDR3 DNA reads TGTGCCAGTAGTGTAACAGGGGGCGGGGAGACCCAGTACTTC.